The table lists the clone carrying this TCR beta chain with a few counts. What it binds is not known. The sample belongs to a study of siplizumab effects on memory and regulatory T cells. Study-level points and caveats: Alloreactive sequences tracing back to unstimulated CD4+ memory cells fell significantly with siplizumab. For siplizumab cultures, the suppressive function of their proliferating Tregs was not confirmed.

Only in-frame clones appear in the TCRdb table, and some are missing; sequencing was by immunoSEQ multiplex PCR. The data show around 87,000 clones, with approximately 90% seen just once and 15% held by the top ten. The CDR3 is 14 residues long. V gave up 2 bases and J gave up 0 bases, with 8 bases separating them. Per the germline V gene, CDR1 is SGHDT and CDR2 is YYEEEE. The rearrangement joins TRBV5-6 to TRBJ1-2, with D tentatively TRBD1 (6 bases). The TCR comes from a human donor in good health. The specimen sequenced was CD4+ T cells sorted from blood. CDR3 region: CASSFAGANYGYTF. The CDR3 nucleotides are TGTGCCAGCAGCTTTGCAGGGGCTAACTATGGCTACACCTTC.